This T cell receptor beta chain was documented in a study of cytomegalovirus exposure and HLA in healthy donors. Whole-study findings and limits: TRBV6-2, TRBV6-3 and some other V segments were excluded as indistinguishable.

The CDR3 has 14 residues. Germline V gene sequence: CDR1 SNHLY, CDR2 FYNNEI. Trimming took 5 bases from V and 0 from J, leaving 7 bases between them. These donors, healthy bone marrow donors, were studied. A multiplex PCR was run with 60 Vbeta primers and 13 Jbeta primers. Data came from immunoSEQ multiplex PCR; TCRdb stores just in-frame clones and leaves some out. The sample has some 150,000 clones, 80% to 90% seen once; the top ten hold 4.5% to 6.5%. With respect to this clone: Its matching antigen is unknown. Other nucleotide sequences in the sample specify the same CDR3.

The clonotype was recovered from a woman between 25 and 40 years old in good health and CMV-seronegative. The chain has TRBV2 and TRBJ1-4; D remains unclear. The material sequenced was PBMCs. In nucleotides, the CDR3 is TGTGCCAGCAGTCCCAGGACAACTAATGAAAAACTGTTTTTT. Translated: CASSPRTTNEKLFF.